In its sample, the clone carrying this T cell receptor beta chain was seen a few times. This entry belongs to a study of patients and donors after allogeneic stem cell transplantation. CDR1 and CDR2 (germline): SGHRS, YFSETQ. With V trimmed by 4 bases and J by 7 bases, 10 bases remained unmatched. The CDR3 extends over 15 amino acids. In TCRdb, the RT-PCR reads were re-called with MiXCR into one record per CDR3 protein. The repertoire holds around 200,000 distinct CDR3 sequences, with about 38% as singletons. Sequenced sample: blood, either unsorted or a sorted T cell fraction (not recorded which). The source is a human donor who was either an allogeneic HSCT recipient or a stem cell or donor lymphocyte infusion donor (not recorded which). It is not recorded whose cells these are; they may come from a transplant donor. V usage is TRBV5-1 and J usage is TRBJ1-2, with 10 bases lining up with TRBD1. CDR3 sequence: CASSDATTGGSGYTF. CDR3 bases: TGCGCCAGCAGCGACGCCACGACAGGGGGCTCTGGCTACACCTTC.